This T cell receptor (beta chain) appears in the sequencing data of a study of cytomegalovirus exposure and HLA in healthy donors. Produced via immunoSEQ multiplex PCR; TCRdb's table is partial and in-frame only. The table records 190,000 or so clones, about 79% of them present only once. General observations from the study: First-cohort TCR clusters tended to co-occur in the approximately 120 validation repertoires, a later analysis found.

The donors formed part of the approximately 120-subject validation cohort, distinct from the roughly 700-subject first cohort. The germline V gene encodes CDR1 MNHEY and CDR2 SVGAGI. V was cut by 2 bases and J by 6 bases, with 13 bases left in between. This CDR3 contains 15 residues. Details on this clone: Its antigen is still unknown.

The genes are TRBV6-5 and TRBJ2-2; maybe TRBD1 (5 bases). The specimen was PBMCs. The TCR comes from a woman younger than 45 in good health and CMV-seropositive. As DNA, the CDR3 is TGTGCCAGCAGTTACCTCGCCAGGGTGGCCGGGGAGCTGTTTTTT. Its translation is CASSYLARVAGELFF.